This entry describes one T cell receptor (beta chain). Its antigen remains unidentified. From the RT-PCR reads, TCRdb called clonotypes with MiXCR, one entry per CDR3 protein. The repertoire holds approximately 700,000 distinct CDR3 sequences, with 15% to 18% as singletons. This CDR3 comprises 15 residues. Trimming took 4 bases from V and 0 from J, leaving 10 bases between them. Germline V gene data show CDR1 as LGHNA and CDR2 as YSLEER. This entry is derived from a study of response to subunit inactivated influenza vaccine. Study results and limitations: After each seasonal influenza vaccination, few new T cells are recruited, the authors suggested.

The chain employs TRBV4-3 and TRBJ2-1; D possibly corresponds to TRBD1 (5 bases). The sample in question was PBMCs from blood, obtained 12 days after vaccination. This TCR was recovered from a middle-aged man who received an inactivated influenza vaccine. Written as DNA, the CDR3 is TGCGCCAGCAGCCCGGACAAGAGCTCCTACAATGAGCAGTTCTTC. Its protein is CASSPDKSSYNEQFF.